The rows below give T cell receptor beta chains drawn from one sample of a study of shared clonotypes between healthy human individuals. Generated by immunoSEQ multiplex PCR, the TCRdb table keeps only in-frame clones and is missing some. The sample lists about half a million clones, 81% seen once, with roughly 12% in the top ten. Sequenced: PBMCs. Receptors originate from a woman aged 40 to 50 in good health. Some clones in this sample may be carry-over from other donors' samples. CDR3s leave out the opening cysteine and the closing phenylalanine or tryptophan.

j_gene	v_gene	CDR3aa
TRBJ2-5	TRBV18	ASSPTYQETQY
TRBJ2-3	TRBV27	ASNFGGGSRGGDTQY
TRBJ2-3	TRBV6-1	ASLGTSGTDTQY
TRBJ2-7	TRBV11-3	ASSLDSLRAAAGEQY
TRBJ2-7	TRBV6-1	ASSLDRGYYEQY
TRBJ2-7	TRBV27	ASSFERICEQY
TRBJ1-5	TRBV29-1	SVEEGAHQPQH
TRBJ1-3	TRBV10-3	AISATGGPGNTIY
TRBJ2-3	TRBV5-4	ASSRDSSTDTQY
TRBJ2-7	TRBV9	ASSVNALGDTEQY
TRBJ1-4	TRBV27	ASSSQGMGGEKLF
TRBJ2-5	TRBV7-8	ASSQYLEGQQETQY
TRBJ2-1	TRBV4-2	ASSQDGLAGGLSYNEQF
TRBJ2-1	TRBV30	AWISGSSYNEQF
TRBJ1-1	TRBV7-9	ASSWGQIMNTEAF
TRBJ2-7	TRBV5-1	ASRPEGDSYEQY
TRBJ1-1	TRBV5-1	ASSLGTGRDTEAF
TRBJ2-7	TRBV18	ASSLTIFSSYEQY
TRBJ1-2	TRBV7-2	ASSSAGTGDGYT
TRBJ2-3	TRBV5-4	ASSSGGTDTQY
TRBJ2-2	TRBV5-1	ASSPGPQGAGAGELF
TRBJ1-5	TRBV28	ASRKLEGGNQPQH
TRBJ2-1	TRBV27	ASSSPGLINEQF
TRBJ1-2	TRBV10-3	AISGGRGYT
TRBJ1-4	TRBV9	ASSSGTGGNEKLF
TRBJ2-7	TRBV28	ASSLIPRYQTYEQY
TRBJ2-1	TRBV20-1	SADPNEQF
TRBJ1-1	TRBV27	ASSFDRTNTEAF
TRBJ1-2	TRBV4-2	ASSIPGQENYGYT
TRBJ1-2	TRBV27	ASSLSPGQFYGYT
TRBJ2-3	TRBV5-1	DSSLRTDTQY
TRBJ2-5	TRBV4-1	ASSQPGGGPGETQY
TRBJ1-1	TRBV5-4	ASRTDTNTEAF
TRBJ2-2	TRBV7-2	ASSPSGGGGTGELF
TRBJ1-2	TRBV27	ASSLSRGGGYGYT
TRBJ2-7	TRBV30	AWSKRGHEQY
TRBJ2-7	TRBV6-1	ASSEARRGRSEQY
TRBJ2-7	TRBV30	AWSVLNSQEQY
TRBJ1-5	TRBV2	ASTRGASQPQH
TRBJ1-3	TRBV6-1	ASSVARDRSIGNTIY
TRBJ2-3	TRBV11-2	ASSPSGRVADTQY
TRBJ2-2	TRBV13	ASSSGQGLTTGELF
TRBJ2-2	TRBV4-3	ASSQEKGPYTGELF
TRBJ2-3	TRBV18	ASSPPSVGYTQY
TRBJ1-1	TRBV20-1	SASRGIEAF
TRBJ2-2	TRBV7-2	ASSPEGLASSTGELF
TRBJ1-2	TRBV9	ASTLSLDPGGVGYT
TRBJ1-4	TRBV4-3	ASSQGQGREKLF
TRBJ2-2	TRBV21-1	ASSKARETSGKSKAGELF
TRBJ2-4	TRBV4-1	ASSQDTARGAAKNIQY
TRBJ1-4	TRBV7-2	ASSLLATVGELF
TRBJ2-7	TRBV30	AWAKGLQGGYEQY
TRBJ2-4	TRBV27	ASSAGQTKNIQY
TRBJ2-7	TRBV5-5	ASSGAWGSSYEQY
TRBJ2-2	TRBV6-5	ASSYGQRWKTGELF
TRBJ1-5	TRBV18	ASSPLQDSNQPQH
TRBJ2-7	TRBV6-5	ASSSPGTGGIYEQY
TRBJ1-2	TRBV5-4	ASSPTGPGHGYT
TRBJ2-7	TRBV7-9	ASSFRGYEQY